This TCR beta chain was identified during a study of shared clonotypes between healthy human individuals. The assay was immunoSEQ multiplex PCR, and TCRdb's table has in-frame clones only and misses some. The table lists approximately 600,000 clones, around 95% of them singletons. Trimming shortened V by 4 bases and J by 4 bases, and 16 bases separated the two germline ends. The CDR3 is made up of 15 amino acids. The germline V gene encodes CDR1 SGHNT and CDR2 YYREEE (reference sequence). Naive CD8 cells comprised CD45RO-negative, CCR7-positively selected cells, excluding terminally differentiated effector memory CD45RA+ cells.

What was sequenced was naive CD8+ T cells sorted from blood. This sequence joins TRBV5-4 and TRBJ2-3; tentatively, D is TRBD1 (5 bases). This receptor was identified in a woman aged 30 to 39 in good health. The DNA of the CDR3 is TGTGCCAGCAGCAGAACAGGTCTAGGGGCAGATACGCAGTATTTT. Translated: CASSRTGLGADTQYF.